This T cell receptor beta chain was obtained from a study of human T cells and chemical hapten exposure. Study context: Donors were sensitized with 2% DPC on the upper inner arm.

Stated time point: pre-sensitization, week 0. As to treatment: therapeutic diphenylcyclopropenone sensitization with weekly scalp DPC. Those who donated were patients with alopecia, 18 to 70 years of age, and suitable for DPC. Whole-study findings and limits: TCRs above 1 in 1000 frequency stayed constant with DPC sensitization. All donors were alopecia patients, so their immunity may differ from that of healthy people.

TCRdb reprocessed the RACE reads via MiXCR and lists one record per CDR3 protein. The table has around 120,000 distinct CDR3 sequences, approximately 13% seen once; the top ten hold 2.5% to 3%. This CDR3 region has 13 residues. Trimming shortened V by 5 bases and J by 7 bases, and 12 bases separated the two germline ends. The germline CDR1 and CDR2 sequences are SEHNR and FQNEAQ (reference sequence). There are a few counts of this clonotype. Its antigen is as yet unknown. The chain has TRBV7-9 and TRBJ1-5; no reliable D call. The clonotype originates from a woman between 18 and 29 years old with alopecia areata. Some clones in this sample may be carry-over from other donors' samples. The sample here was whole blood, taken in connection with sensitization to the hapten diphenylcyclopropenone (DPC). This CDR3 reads CASSPTAGQPQHF. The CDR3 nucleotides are TGTGCCAGCAGCCCCACTGCTGGGCAGCCCCAGCATTTT.